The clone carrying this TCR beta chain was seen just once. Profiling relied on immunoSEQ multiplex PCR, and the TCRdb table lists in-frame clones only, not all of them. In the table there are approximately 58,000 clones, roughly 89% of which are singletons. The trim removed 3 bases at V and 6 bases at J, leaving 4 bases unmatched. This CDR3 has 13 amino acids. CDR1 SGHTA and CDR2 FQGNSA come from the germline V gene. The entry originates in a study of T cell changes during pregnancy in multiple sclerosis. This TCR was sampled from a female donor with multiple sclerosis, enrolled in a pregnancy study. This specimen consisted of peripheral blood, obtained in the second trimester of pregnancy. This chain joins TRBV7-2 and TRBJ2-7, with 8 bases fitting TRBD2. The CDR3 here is CASSLGLDGEQYF. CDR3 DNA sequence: TGTGCCAGCAGCTTGGGACTAGACGGCGAGCAGTACTTC.